The clone carrying this TCR beta chain has only a few counts. The data are from a study of CD8+ T cells in alopecia areata. Treatment denoted: oral pan-JAK inhibitor, 5-10 mg twice daily. Extracted RNA was reverse transcribed into cDNA, the sequencing template. This table comes from immunoSEQ multiplex PCR, and its TCRdb copy is limited to in-frame clones, with some not included. The sample consists of about 220,000 clones, 50% to 60% of them appearing once. The source of this sequence is a human donor with alopecia areata. Sample: CD4+ T cells sorted from blood, taken at week 4, from a patient treated with tofacitinib.

The chain's CDR3 is CASSTIPGQRAKNIQYF. CDR3 DNA: TGTGCCAGCAGTACAATACCGGGACAAAGAGCCAAAAACATTCAGTACTTC. V and J are TRBV27 and TRBJ2-4; D is perhaps TRBD1 (6 bases). This CDR3 is built from 17 residues. The V gene's germline CDR1 is MNHEY and CDR2 SMNVEV (reference sequence). V was cut by 5 bases and J by 0 bases, with 17 bases left in between.